This T cell receptor beta chain appears in the sequencing data of a study of neoadjuvant nivolumab and ipilimumab in lung cancer. Study-wide results and caveats: TCR richness and clonality were higher in tumors than adjacent uninvolved lung. From pretherapy to surgery, tumor richness and clonality rose with dual therapy.

The V and J ends lost 3 bases and 4 bases, in that order; junction bases with no gene match: 6. The CDR3 runs 14 residues. Germline V lookup: CDR1 GTSNPN, CDR2 SVGIG (reference sequence). On this clone: Antigen specificity is unknown.

The protocol was immunoSEQ multiplex PCR, while the TCRdb copy is restricted to in-frame clones and leaves out a portion. The sample comprises 3,300 or so clones, roughly 88% of which are singletons, and about 2% rests with the top ten. The sequencing here drew on tumor tissue, taken after neoadjuvant nivolumab, alone or with ipilimumab, at or shortly before surgery. This chain links TRBV30 with TRBJ2-4; 7 bases map to TRBD1. The TCR was taken from an adult with non-small cell lung cancer. The CDR3 nucleotides read TGTGCCTGGAGGGGAGACAGGGAAAAAAACATTCAGTACTTC. Translating it yields CAWRGDREKNIQYF. The variable domain in full, with the rest retrieved from reference TRBV30 and TRBJ2-4, is SQTIHQWPATLVQPVGSPLSLECTVEGTSNPNLYWYRQAAGRGLQLLFYSVGIGQISSEVPQNLSASRPQDRQFILSSKKLLLSDSGFYLCAWRGDREKNIQYFGAGTRLSVL.